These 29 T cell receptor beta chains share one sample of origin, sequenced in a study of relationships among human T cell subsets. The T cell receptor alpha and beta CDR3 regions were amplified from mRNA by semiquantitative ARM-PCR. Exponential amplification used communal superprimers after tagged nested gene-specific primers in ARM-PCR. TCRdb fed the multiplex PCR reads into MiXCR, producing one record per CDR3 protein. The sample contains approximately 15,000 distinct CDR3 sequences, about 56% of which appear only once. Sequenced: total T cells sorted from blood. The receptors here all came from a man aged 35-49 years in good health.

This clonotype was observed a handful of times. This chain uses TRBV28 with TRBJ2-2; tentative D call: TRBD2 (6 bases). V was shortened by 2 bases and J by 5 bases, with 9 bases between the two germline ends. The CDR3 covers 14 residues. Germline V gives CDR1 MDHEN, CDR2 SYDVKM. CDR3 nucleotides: TGTGCCAGCAGTTTACGGGGGAATACCGGGGAGCTGTTTTTT. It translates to CASSLRGNTGELFF.

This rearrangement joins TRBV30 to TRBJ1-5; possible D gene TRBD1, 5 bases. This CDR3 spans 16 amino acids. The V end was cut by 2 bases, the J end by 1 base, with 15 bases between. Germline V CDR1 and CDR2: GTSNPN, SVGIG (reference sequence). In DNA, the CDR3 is TGTGCCTGGAGTACTGCCGGGACGGCGAGCAATCAGCCCCAGCATTTT. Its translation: CAWSTAGTASNQPQHF.

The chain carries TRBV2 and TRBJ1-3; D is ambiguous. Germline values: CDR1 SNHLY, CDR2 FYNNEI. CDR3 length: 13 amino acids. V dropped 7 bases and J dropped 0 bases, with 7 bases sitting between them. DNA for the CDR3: TGTGCCAGCAAAGACACCTCTGGAAACACCATATATTTT. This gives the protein CASKDTSGNTIYF.

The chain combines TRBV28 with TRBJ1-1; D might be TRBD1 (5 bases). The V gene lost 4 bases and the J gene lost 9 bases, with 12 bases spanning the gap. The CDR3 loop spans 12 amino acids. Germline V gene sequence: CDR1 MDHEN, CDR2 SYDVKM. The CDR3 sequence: CASSSGGAKAFF. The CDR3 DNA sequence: TGTGCCAGCAGTTCTGGGGGTGCGAAAGCTTTCTTT. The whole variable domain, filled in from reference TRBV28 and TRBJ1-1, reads DVKVTQSSRYLVKRTGEKVFLECVQDMDHENMFWYRQDPGLGLRLIYFSYDVKMKEKGDIPEGYSVSREKKERFSLILESASTNQTSMYLCASSSGGAKAFFGQGTRLTVV.

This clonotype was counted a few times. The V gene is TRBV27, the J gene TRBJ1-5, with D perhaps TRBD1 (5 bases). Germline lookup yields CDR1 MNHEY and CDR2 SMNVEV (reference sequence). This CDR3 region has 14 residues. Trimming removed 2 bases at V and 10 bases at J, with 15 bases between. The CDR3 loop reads CASSLHGGPGPQHF. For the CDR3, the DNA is TGTGCCAGCAGTTTACACGGGGGTCCGGGCCCCCAGCATTTT.

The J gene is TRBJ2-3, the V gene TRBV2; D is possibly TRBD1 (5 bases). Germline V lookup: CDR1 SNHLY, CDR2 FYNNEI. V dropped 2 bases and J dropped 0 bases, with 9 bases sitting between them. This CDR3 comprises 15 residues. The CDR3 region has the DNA TGTGCCAGCAGTGAAACAGGCTCTAGCACAGATACGCAGTATTTT. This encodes CASSETGSSTDTQYF.

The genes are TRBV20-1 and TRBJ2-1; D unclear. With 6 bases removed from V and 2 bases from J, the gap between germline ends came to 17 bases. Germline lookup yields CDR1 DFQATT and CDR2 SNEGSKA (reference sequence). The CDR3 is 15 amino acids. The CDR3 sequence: CSARHGTGAYNEQFF. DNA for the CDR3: TGCAGTGCCCGCCACGGTACTGGGGCCTACAATGAGCAGTTCTTC.

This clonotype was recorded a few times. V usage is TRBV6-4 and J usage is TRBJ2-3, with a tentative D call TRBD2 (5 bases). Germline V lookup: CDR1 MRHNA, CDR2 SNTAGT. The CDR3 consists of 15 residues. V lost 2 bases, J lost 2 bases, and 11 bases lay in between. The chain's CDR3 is CASSDRGSTTDTQYF. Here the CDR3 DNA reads TGTGCCAGCAGTGACCGGGGTAGCACCACAGATACGCAGTATTTT.

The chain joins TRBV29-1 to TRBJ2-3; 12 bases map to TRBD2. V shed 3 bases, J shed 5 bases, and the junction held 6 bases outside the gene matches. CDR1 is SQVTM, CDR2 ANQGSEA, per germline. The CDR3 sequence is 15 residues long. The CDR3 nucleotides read TGCAGCGTTGAGTCTAGCGGGGGGGCCATAGATACGCAGTATTTT. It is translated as CSVESSGGAIDTQYF.

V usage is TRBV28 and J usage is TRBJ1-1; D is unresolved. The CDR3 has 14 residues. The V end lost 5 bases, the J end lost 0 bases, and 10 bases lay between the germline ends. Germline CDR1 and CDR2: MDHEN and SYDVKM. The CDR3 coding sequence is TGTGCCAGCAGTCCAACAGTTATGAACACTGAAGCTTTCTTT. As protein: CASSPTVMNTEAFF.

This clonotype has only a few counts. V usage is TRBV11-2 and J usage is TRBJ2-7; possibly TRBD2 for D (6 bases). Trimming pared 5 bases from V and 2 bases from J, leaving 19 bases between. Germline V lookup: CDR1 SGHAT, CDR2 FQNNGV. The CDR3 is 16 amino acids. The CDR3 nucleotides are TGTGCCAGCAGCCTAGGCGGGGTAGGGGCTGCCTACGAGCAGTACTTC. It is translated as CASSLGGVGAAYEQYF. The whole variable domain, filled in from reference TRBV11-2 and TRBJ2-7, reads EAGVAQSPRYKIIEKRQSVAFWCNPISGHATLYWYQQILGQGPKLLIQFQNNGVVDDSQLPKDRFSAERLKGVDSTLKIQPAKLEDSAVYLCASSLGGVGAAYEQYFGPGTRLTVT.

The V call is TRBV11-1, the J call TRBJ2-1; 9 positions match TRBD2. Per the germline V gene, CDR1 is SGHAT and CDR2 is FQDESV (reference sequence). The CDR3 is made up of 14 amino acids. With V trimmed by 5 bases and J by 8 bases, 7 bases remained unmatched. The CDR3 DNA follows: TGTGCCAGCAGCCCCATAGCGGGGGACTATGAGCAGTTCTTC. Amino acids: CASSPIAGDYEQFF.

CDR3 nucleotides: TGTGCCAGCAGTGAGAGACGCCGCGGACAGGGCGGCAATTCACCCCTCCACTTT. Residues: CASSERRRGQGGNSPLHF. The chain carries TRBV28 and TRBJ1-6, with 8 bases identical to TRBD1. The V and J ends lost 5 bases and 7 bases, in that order; junction bases with no gene match: 16. Looked up from germline, CDR1 is MDHEN and CDR2 is SYDVKM. The length of the CDR3 is 18 residues.

CDR3 nucleotide sequence: TGTGCCAGCACGGTGGGGAACTATGGCTACACCTTC. Protein product: CASTVGNYGYTF. The chain joins TRBV6-1 to TRBJ1-2; the D is unclear. The V gene lost 7 bases and the J gene lost 2 bases, with 8 bases spanning the gap. The CDR3 extends over 12 amino acids. From germline, CDR1 is MNHNS and CDR2 SASEGT.

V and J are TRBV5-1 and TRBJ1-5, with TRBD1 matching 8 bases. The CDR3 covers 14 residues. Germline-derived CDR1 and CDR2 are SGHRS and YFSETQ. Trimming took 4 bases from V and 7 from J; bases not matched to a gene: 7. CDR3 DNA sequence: TGCGCCAGCAGCACCGGACAGGGTGGACAGCCCCAGCATTTT. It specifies CASSTGQGGQPQHF.

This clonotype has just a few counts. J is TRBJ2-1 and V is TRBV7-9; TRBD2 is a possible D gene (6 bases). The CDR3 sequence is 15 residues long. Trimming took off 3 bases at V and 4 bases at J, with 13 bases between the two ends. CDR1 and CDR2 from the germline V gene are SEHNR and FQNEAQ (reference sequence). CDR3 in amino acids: CASSLSSGGYNEQFF. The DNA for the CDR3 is TGTGCCAGCAGCTTGAGCTCAGGAGGGTACAATGAGCAGTTCTTC.

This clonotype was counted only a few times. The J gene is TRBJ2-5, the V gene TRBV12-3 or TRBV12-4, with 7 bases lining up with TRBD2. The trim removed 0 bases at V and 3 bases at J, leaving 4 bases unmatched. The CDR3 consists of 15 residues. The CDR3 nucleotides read TGTGCCAGCAGTTTAGCTCAGCTAGCGGAAGAGACCCAGTACTTC. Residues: CASSLAQLAEETQYF.

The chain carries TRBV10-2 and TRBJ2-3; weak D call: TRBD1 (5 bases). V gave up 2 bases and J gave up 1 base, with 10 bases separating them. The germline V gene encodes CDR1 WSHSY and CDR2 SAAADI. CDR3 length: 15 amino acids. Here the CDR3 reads CASSESKGGTDTQYF. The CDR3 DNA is TGCGCCAGCAGTGAGAGTAAAGGGGGCACAGATACGCAGTATTTT.

The CDR3, as DNA: TGTGCCAGCAGTGAACAGGGGGTGGCAGATACGCAGTATTTT. Protein: CASSEQGVADTQYF. The chain recombines TRBV6-6 with TRBJ2-3, with 8 nucleotides matching TRBD1. The J segment lost 4 bases and the V segment lost 5 bases, leaving 5 bases of the junction unmatched. This CDR3 has 14 residues. Germline V lookup: CDR1 MNHNY, CDR2 SVGAGI (reference sequence).

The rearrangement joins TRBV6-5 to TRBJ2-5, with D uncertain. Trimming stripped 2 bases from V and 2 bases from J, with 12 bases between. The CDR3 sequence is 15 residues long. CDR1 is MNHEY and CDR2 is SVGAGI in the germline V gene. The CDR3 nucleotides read TGTGCCAGCAGTTACATAGCTGGTTTTCAAGAGACCCAGTACTTC. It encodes CASSYIAGFQETQYF.

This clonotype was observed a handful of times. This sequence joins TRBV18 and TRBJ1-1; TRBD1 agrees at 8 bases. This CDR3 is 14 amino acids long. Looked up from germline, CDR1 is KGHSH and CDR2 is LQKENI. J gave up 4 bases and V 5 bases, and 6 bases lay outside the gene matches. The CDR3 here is CASSIDRGGTEAFF. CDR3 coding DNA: TGTGCCAGCTCAATAGACAGGGGTGGCACTGAAGCTTTCTTT.

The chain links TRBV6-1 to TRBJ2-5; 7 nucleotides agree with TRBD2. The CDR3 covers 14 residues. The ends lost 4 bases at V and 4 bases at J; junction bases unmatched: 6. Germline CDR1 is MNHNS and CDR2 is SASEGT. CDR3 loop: CASSATSFGETQYF. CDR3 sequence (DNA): TGTGCCAGCAGTGCGACTAGCTTTGGAGAGACCCAGTACTTC.

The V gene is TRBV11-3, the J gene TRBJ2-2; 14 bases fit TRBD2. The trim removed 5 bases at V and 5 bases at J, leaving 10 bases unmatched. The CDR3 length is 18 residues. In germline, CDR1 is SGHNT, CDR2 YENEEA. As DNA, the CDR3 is TGTGCCAGCAGCCCGACTAGCGGGGGGGGCAAAGGAACCGGGGAGCTGTTTTTT. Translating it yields CASSPTSGGGKGTGELFF.

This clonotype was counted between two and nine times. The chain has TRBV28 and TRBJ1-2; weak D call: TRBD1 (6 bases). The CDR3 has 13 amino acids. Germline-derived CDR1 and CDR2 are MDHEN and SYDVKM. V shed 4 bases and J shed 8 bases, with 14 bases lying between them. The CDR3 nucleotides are TGTGCCAGCAGTTCGGGACATGTGGGAGGCTACACCTTC. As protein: CASSSGHVGGYTF.

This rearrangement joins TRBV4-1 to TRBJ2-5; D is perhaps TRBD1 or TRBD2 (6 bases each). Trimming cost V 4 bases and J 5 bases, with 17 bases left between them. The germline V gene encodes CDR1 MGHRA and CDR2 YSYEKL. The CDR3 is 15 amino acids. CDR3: CASSRLGGPVETQYF. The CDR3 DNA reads TGCGCCAGCAGCCGCCTGGGGGGCCCGGTTGAGACCCAGTACTTC.

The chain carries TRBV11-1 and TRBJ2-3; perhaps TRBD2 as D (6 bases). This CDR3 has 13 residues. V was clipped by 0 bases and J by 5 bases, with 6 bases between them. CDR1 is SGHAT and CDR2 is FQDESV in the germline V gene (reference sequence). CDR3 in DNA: TGTGCCAGCAGCTTAGCGGGAGGAGATACGCAGTATTTT. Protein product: CASSLAGGDTQYF.

The CDR3 DNA is TGTGCCAGCTGTCCTGACAGGGTGAAGAACGAGCAGTACTTC. Protein sequence: CASCPDRVKNEQYF. The chain carries TRBV6-5 and TRBJ2-7; 7 nucleotides agree with TRBD1. V shed 8 bases, J shed 5 bases, and the junction held 12 bases outside the gene matches. The germline V gene has CDR1 MNHEY and CDR2 SVGAGI. The CDR3 length is 14 residues.

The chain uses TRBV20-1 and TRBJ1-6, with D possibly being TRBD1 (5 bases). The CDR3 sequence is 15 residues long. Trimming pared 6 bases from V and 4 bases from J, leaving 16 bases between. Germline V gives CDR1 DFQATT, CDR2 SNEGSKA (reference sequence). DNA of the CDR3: TGCAGTGCCAGGTCAGGGACCACTTATAATTCACCCCTCCACTTT. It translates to CSARSGTTYNSPLHF.

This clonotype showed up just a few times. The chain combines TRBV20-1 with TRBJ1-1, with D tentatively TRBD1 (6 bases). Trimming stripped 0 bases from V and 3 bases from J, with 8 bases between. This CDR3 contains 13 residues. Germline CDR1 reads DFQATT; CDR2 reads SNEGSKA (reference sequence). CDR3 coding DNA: TGCAGTGCTAGAGAGGACAGTTACACTGAAGCTTTCTTT. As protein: CSAREDSYTEAFF.